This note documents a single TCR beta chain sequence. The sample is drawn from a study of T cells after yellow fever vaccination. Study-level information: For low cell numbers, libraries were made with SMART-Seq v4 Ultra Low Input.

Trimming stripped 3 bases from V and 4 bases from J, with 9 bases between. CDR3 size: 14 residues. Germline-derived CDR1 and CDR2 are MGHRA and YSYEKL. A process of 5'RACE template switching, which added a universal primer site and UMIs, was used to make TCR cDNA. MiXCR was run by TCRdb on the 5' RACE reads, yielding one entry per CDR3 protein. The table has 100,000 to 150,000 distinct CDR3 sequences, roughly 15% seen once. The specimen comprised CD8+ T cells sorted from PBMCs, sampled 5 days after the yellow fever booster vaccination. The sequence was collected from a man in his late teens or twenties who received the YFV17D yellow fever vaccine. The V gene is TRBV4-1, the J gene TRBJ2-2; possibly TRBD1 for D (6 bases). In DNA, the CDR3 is TGCGCCAGCAGCCAGGTACAGGGCACCGGGGAGCTGTTTTTT. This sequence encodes CASSQVQGTGELFF.